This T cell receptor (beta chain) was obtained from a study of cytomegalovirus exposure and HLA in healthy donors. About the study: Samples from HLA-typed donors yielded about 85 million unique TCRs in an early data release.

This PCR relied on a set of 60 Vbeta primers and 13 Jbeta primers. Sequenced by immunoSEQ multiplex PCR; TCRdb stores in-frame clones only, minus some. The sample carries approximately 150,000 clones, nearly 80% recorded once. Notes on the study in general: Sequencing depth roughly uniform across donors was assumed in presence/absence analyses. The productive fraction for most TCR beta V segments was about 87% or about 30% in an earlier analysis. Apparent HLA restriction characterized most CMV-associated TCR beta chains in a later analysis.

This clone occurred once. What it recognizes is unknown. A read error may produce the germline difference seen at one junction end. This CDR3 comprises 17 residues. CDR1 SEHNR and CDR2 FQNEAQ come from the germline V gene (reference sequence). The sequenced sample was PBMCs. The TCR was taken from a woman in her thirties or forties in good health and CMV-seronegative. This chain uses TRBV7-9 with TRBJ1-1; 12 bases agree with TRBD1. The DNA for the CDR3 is TGTTCCAGCAGCTTGGGGACAGGGGGCGTTGGGAGCACTGAAGCTTTCTTT. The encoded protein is CSSSLGTGGVGSTEAFF.